The 23 T cell receptor beta chains below were found in one sample sequenced in a study of post-analysis software for immune sequencing data. Study-level findings and limits: There were roughly 5 TRBV segments more frequent in patients than controls, and TRBV5-6, TRBV5-1 and TRBV20-1 were among them.

cDNA libraries for TCR beta contained unique molecular identifiers. From the PCR reads, TCRdb called clonotypes with MiXCR, one entry per CDR3 protein. The table includes more than 450,000 distinct CDR3 sequences, under 40% detected once. These TCRs' antigens remain unknown. The sequencing sample was made of blood. These receptors were collected from a girl under 18 with multiple sclerosis.

This clonotype was seen more than once but under ten times. The chain is built from TRBV10-1 and TRBJ1-6; TRBD1 matches 7 bases. Germline V CDR1 and CDR2: WNHNN, SYGVQD (reference sequence). This CDR3 region has 17 residues. Unmatched junction bases numbered 7, after V lost 1 base and J lost 4 bases. CDR3: CASSEFATGRYNSPLHF. DNA for the CDR3: TGCGCCAGCAGTGAGTTCGCGACAGGGCGGTATAATTCACCCCTCCACTTT.

In this sample, this clonotype turned up a few times. This sequence joins TRBV7-9 and TRBJ1-1; 7 bases are shared with TRBD1. This CDR3 has 12 amino acids. Losses at the gene ends were 10 bases for V and 10 bases for J; bases not matched to a gene: 12. Germline CDR1 is SEHNR and CDR2 is FQNEAQ (reference sequence). The CDR3 nucleotides read TGTGCCATCACGTTCTTAGGGACAGTAGCTTTCTTT. Its translation: CAITFLGTVAFF.

The chain uses TRBV6-4 and TRBJ1-2, with a tentative D call TRBD1 (5 bases). The CDR3 extends over 16 amino acids. CDR1 is MRHNA and CDR2 is SNTAGT in the germline V gene. V gave up 6 bases and J gave up 4 bases, with 21 bases separating them. The CDR3 is CASSPSGGVKVYGYTF. Written as DNA, the CDR3 is TGTGCCAGCAGCCCGTCGGGGGGGGTGAAGGTCTATGGCTACACCTTC.

This clonotype has a handful of counts. CDR3 sequence: CASSYSGLAGGPSQFF. DNA of the CDR3: TGTGCCAGCAGTTACTCGGGACTAGCGGGGGGGCCTTCCCAGTTCTTC. The chain recombines TRBV6-2 or TRBV6-3 with TRBJ2-1, with 16 bases fitting TRBD2. The CDR3 runs to 16 residues. Trimming cost V 0 bases and J 13 bases; bases outside gene matches: 6. Germline V gene lookup returns CDR1 MNHEY and CDR2 SVGEGT.

The chain employs TRBV20-1 and TRBJ2-1; the match to TRBD2 covers 11 bases. Germline V CDR1 and CDR2: DFQATT, SNEGSKA (reference sequence). This CDR3 contains 15 residues. Trimming took 5 bases from V and 4 from J; bases not matched to a gene: 7. As DNA, the CDR3 is TGCAGTGCTCCCCAGGGACTAGCGGATTACAATGAGCAGTTCTTC. Amino acid sequence: CSAPQGLADYNEQFF.

The chain has TRBV20-1 and TRBJ2-5; 16 positions agree with TRBD2. J lost 3 bases, V lost 6 bases, and 10 bases had no gene match. CDR1 and CDR2 (germline): DFQATT, SNEGSKA (reference sequence). The length of the CDR3 is 17 residues. Written as DNA, the CDR3 is TGCAGTGCCCCCGGGACTAGCGGGGGGGCCGCGAAAGAGACCCAGTACTTC. Amino acids: CSAPGTSGGAAKETQYF.

This clonotype occurred a few times. The chain carries TRBV5-1 and TRBJ2-7; 7 nucleotides agree with TRBD1. This CDR3 contains 15 residues. Germline CDR1 and CDR2: SGHRS and YFSETQ. V was pared by 0 bases and J by 3 bases, with 6 bases of the junction left unmatched. The CDR3 loop is CASSLETGTDYEQYF. CDR3 in DNA: TGCGCCAGCAGCTTGGAGACAGGGACGGACTACGAGCAGTACTTC.

This clonotype was seen only a few times. The V gene is TRBV5-1, the J gene TRBJ2-5; a possible D gene is TRBD1 (6 bases). Deletions cut 4 bases from V and 11 bases from J, with 24 bases between. The CDR3 has 15 residues. Germline V lookup: CDR1 SGHRS, CDR2 YFSETQ. The CDR3 here is CASSLDPTGQRVQYF. In nucleotides, the CDR3 is TGCGCCAGCAGCCTCGATCCCACCGGACAGAGGGTTCAGTACTTC.

Only a few counts were recorded for this clonotype. CDR3 residues: CSARVLGPSDQGQETQYF. Written as DNA, the CDR3 is TGCAGTGCTAGAGTACTCGGGCCGTCCGACCAGGGCCAAGAGACCCAGTACTTC. The V call is TRBV20-1, the J call TRBJ2-5, with D possibly TRBD1 on 5 matching bases. The CDR3 is 18 amino acids. CDR1 is DFQATT and CDR2 is SNEGSKA in the germline V gene (reference sequence). Trimming stripped 1 base from V and 1 base from J, with 22 bases between.

The V gene is TRBV5-1, the J gene TRBJ2-7; D could derive from TRBD1 or TRBD2 (5 bases each). The CDR3 contains 14 residues. V was shortened by 3 bases and J by 0 bases, with 10 bases between the two germline ends. Germline V gene data show CDR1 as SGHRS and CDR2 as YFSETQ. CDR3 sequence: CASSWGISSYEQYF. As DNA, the CDR3 is TGCGCCAGCAGCTGGGGGATCAGCTCCTACGAGCAGTACTTC.

The J gene is TRBJ1-1, the V gene TRBV20-1; 10 bases line up with TRBD1. V lost 3 bases and J lost 3; bases outside the gene matches: 7. Germline CDR1 and CDR2: DFQATT and SNEGSKA (reference sequence). This CDR3 region has 15 residues. The CDR3 protein is CSASAPDRGDTEAFF. CDR3 in DNA: TGCAGTGCTAGCGCCCCGGACAGGGGGGACACTGAAGCTTTCTTT.

This sequence joins TRBV15 and TRBJ2-1; D is uncertain. The germline V and J ends were trimmed by 0 bases and 8 bases, with 8 bases remaining between them. The CDR3 consists of 13 residues. Germline loops: CDR1 LNHNV, CDR2 YYDKDF (reference sequence). The CDR3, as DNA: TGTGCCACCAGCAGAGAGACCCCCCATGAGCAGTTCTTC. This gives the protein CATSRETPHEQFF.

The table lists this clonotype with many counts. This chain joins TRBV29-1 and TRBJ1-2; TRBD1 agrees at 10 bases. The germline CDR1 and CDR2 sequences are SQVTM and ANQGSEA. The ends lost 4 bases at V and 4 bases at J; junction bases unmatched: 6. This CDR3 is built from 14 residues. DNA of the CDR3: TGCAGCGTTGGCTCGGGACAGGGGCTCTATGGCTACACCTTC. It specifies CSVGSGQGLYGYTF.

The sample holds a few counts of this clonotype. The CDR3 sequence is CASSTGTSASWEQYF. CDR3 nucleotides: TGTGCCAGCAGCACCGGGACTAGCGCTTCTTGGGAGCAGTACTTC. The chain employs TRBV6-1 and TRBJ2-7; TRBD2 aligns across 10 bases. This CDR3 comprises 15 residues. Germline values: CDR1 MNHNS, CDR2 SASEGT. Trimming removed 6 bases from V and 7 bases from J; junction bases left unmatched: 12.

Concerning this clonotype itself: This may arise from a read error, as a much more abundant clone is one base away. V and J are TRBV15 and TRBJ2-5; 7 bases agree with TRBD1. V was clipped by 5 bases and J by 2 bases; unmatched bases: 8. Germline V CDR1 and CDR2: LNHNV, YYDKDF (reference sequence). This CDR3 has 15 amino acids. CDR3 bases: TGTGCCACCAGCGTACAAAGGGGGCGGCAAGAGACCCAGTACTTC. Translating gives CATSVQRGRQETQYF.

Written as DNA, the CDR3 is TGTGCCAGCAGCCGAGGGGCTATAGCAGATACGCAGTATTTT. It specifies CASSRGAIADTQYF. The chain joins TRBV3-1 to TRBJ2-3, with D tentatively TRBD1 or TRBD2 (5 bases each). The V gene lost 4 bases and the J gene lost 4 bases, with 12 bases spanning the gap. CDR1 is LGHDT and CDR2 is YNNKEL in the germline V gene (reference sequence). This CDR3 has 14 residues.

The CDR3 DNA reads TGTGCCAGCACCTATTCACTCCGGGTCCACCTCTACGAGCAGTACTTC. Translated: CASTYSLRVHLYEQYF. V is TRBV6-6 and J is TRBJ2-7; D gene ambiguous. CDR1 MNHNY and CDR2 SVGAGI come from the germline V gene (reference sequence). CDR3 length: 16 residues. V lost 7 bases and J lost 3, with 22 bases in between.

This chain uses TRBV6-5 with TRBJ2-3; TRBD1 is a possible D gene (6 bases). V shed 0 bases and J shed 1 base, with 17 bases lying between them. Germline V gives CDR1 MNHEY, CDR2 SVGAGI. The CDR3 has 18 amino acids. The DNA of the CDR3 is TGTGCCAGCAGTTACTCGACGATGGGGAGACAGGGCACAGATACGCAGTATTTT. This codes for CASSYSTMGRQGTDTQYF.

This clonotype has just a few counts. The genes are TRBV7-2 and TRBJ2-5, with no clear D. V lost 3 bases, J lost 1 base, and 18 bases lay in between. CDR1 SGHTA and CDR2 FQGNSA come from the germline V gene. This CDR3 contains 17 residues. As DNA, the CDR3 is TGTGCCAGCAGCTTGTTTTGGGTCTGGGGATCCCAAGAGACCCAGTACTTC. Its protein product is CASSLFWVWGSQETQYF.

Ten or more counts support this clonotype. The gene calls are TRBV27 and TRBJ2-3, with TRBD2 matching 8 bases. The CDR3 totals 16 residues. From germline, CDR1 is MNHEY and CDR2 SMNVEV (reference sequence). With V trimmed by 3 bases and J by 2 bases, 7 bases remained unmatched. The chain's CDR3 is CASSFGASGLTDTQYF. The CDR3 nucleotides read TGTGCCAGCAGTTTCGGAGCTAGCGGGCTCACAGATACGCAGTATTTT.

A few counts support this clonotype. CDR3 nucleotide sequence: TGTGCCATCAGTGAGTGGGCCTCCGAGGCTGGGGCCAACGTCCTGACTTTC. Amino acids: CAISEWASEAGANVLTF. This chain uses TRBV10-3 with TRBJ2-6; D is unresolved. V was shortened by 1 base and J by 2 bases, with 12 bases between the two germline ends. CDR1 ENHRY and CDR2 SYGVKD come from the germline V gene. CDR3 length: 17 amino acids.

This clonotype occurred a few times. CDR3 sequence reads: CASSYSGGIWANVLTF. Written as DNA, the CDR3 is TGTGCCAGCAGTTACTCGGGGGGAATTTGGGCCAACGTCCTGACTTTC. The J gene is TRBJ2-6, the V gene TRBV6-6, with D perhaps matching TRBD2 (6 bases). CDR3 length: 16 amino acids. The V end lost 0 bases, the J end lost 5 bases, and 11 bases lay between the germline ends. Germline loops: CDR1 MNHNY, CDR2 SVGAGI (reference sequence).

This clonotype showed up just once. This sequence joins TRBV5-7 and TRBJ2-1, with 9 bases that match TRBD1. TRBV5-7 is given ORF status, its function remaining uncertain. With 3 bases clipped from V and 3 bases from J, the junction kept 16 bases outside the gene matches. The CDR3 is 19 amino acids. The CDR3 nucleotides read TGTGCCAGCAGCTGCCGCCGAAACCGGGACAGGGACCACTACAATGAGCAGTTCTTC. Encoded protein: CASSCRRNRDRDHYNEQFF.